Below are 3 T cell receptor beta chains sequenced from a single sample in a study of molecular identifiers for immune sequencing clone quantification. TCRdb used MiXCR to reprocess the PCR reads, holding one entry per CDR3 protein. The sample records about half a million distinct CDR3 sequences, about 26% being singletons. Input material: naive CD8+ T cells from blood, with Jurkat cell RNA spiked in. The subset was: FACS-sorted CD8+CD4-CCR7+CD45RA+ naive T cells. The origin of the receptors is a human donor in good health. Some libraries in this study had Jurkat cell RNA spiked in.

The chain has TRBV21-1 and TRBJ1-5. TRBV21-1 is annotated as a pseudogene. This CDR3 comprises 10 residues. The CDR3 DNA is TGTGCCAGCCCCACCCTGCCCCAGCATTTT. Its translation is CASPTLPQHF.

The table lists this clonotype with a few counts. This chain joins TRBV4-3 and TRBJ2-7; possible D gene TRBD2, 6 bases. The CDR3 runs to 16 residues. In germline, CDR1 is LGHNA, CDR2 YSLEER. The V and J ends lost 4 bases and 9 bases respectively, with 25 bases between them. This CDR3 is CASSPGHGTDTSGQYF. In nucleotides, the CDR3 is TGCGCCAGCAGCCCGGGGCATGGGACTGATACGTCGGGGCAGTACTTC.

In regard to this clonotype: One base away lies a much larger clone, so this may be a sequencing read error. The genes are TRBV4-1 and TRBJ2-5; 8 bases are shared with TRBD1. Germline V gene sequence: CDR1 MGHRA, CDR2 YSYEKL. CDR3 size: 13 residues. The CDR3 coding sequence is TGCGCCAGTGGGGACAGGAGTCAAGAGCCCCAGTACTTC. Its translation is CASGDRSQEPQYF.